What follows are 29 T cell receptor beta chains derived from one specimen sequenced in a study of cytomegalovirus exposure and HLA in healthy donors. Primers for the PCR totalled 60 Vbeta and 13 Jbeta. Produced via immunoSEQ multiplex PCR; TCRdb's table is partial and in-frame only. The data show more than 150,000 clones, more than 65% seen once. Material: PBMCs. The receptors were gathered from a man aged 45-60 years in good health and CMV-seronegative.

The rearrangement links TRBV12-5 to TRBJ1-6; 8 nucleotides match TRBD1. The V segment lost 1 base and the J segment 7 bases; nucleotides outside the gene matches: 12. The CDR3 spans 18 residues. CDR1 LGHNT and CDR2 FRNRAP come from the germline V gene. In DNA, the CDR3 is TGTGCTAGTGGTTTGGGATTTTCTCCAGGGGGCGGCAATTCACCCCTCCACTTT. It encodes CASGLGFSPGGGNSPLHF.

The chain links TRBV7-9 to TRBJ2-5; a possible D gene is TRBD2 (6 bases). The DNA end lines up better with TRBJ2-7; the J call may be wrong. Germline CDR1 is SEHNR and CDR2 is FQNEAQ (reference sequence). This CDR3 region has 14 residues. DNA of the CDR3: TGTGCCAGCAGCTCCGACGGGAGATCCTACGAGCAGTACTTC. Translating it yields CASSSDGRSYEQYF.

This clone appeared once. For the CDR3, the DNA is TGTGCCAGCAGCCAGTACAGGGGATACACCGGGGAGCTGTTTTTT. As protein: CASSQYRGYTGELFF. This chain uses TRBV7-2 with TRBJ2-2; 7 bases map to TRBD1. In germline, CDR1 is SGHTA, CDR2 FQGNSA. The length of the CDR3 is 15 residues. V was pared by 5 bases and J by 3 bases, with 6 bases of the junction left unmatched. Combining the CDR3 with reference TRBV7-2 and TRBJ2-2 gives the whole variable domain GAGVSQSPSNKVTEKGKDVELRCDPISGHTALYWYRQSLGQGLEFLIYFQGNSAPDKSGLPSDRFSAERTGGSVSTLTIQRTQQEDSAVYLCASSQYRGYTGELFFGEGSRLTVL.

This sequence joins TRBV2 and TRBJ1-2; the D is unclear. Germline V lookup: CDR1 SNHLY, CDR2 FYNNEI. The CDR3 totals 13 residues. With 1 base removed from V and 14 bases from J, the gap between germline ends came to 17 bases. CDR3 nucleotides: TGTGCCAGCAGTGAAGGAGGTTTGGCAACACGGACCTTC. Translation: CASSEGGLATRTF.

The chain carries TRBV5-1 and TRBJ1-2; maybe TRBD1 (5 bases). This CDR3 is built from 14 residues. The V end was cut by 8 bases, the J end by 7 bases, with 21 bases between. Germline V lookup: CDR1 SGHRS, CDR2 YFSETQ. The DNA for the CDR3 is TGCGCCAGTCGCCCAACCCAGGGTTCGTCTGGCTACACCTTC. It codes for CASRPTQGSSGYTF.

CDR3 in DNA: TGTGCCAGCAGCTCAGACAGGGTTGAAAAACTGTTTTTT. The encoded protein is CASSSDRVEKLFF. V gene TRBV7-2 combines with J gene TRBJ1-4; 7 nucleotides align to TRBD1. The CDR3 loop spans 13 amino acids. The V segment lost 4 bases and the J segment 7 bases; nucleotides outside the gene matches: 3. Germline V gene data show CDR1 as SGHTA and CDR2 as FQGNSA.

J is TRBJ1-6 and V is TRBV27; D unclear. The germline V gene encodes CDR1 MNHEY and CDR2 SMNVEV (reference sequence). CDR3 length: 13 residues. Trimming removed 0 bases from V and 7 bases from J, with 4 bases in between. CDR3 protein: CASSLSLNSPLHF. The CDR3 DNA follows: TGTGCCAGCAGTTTATCCCTCAATTCACCCCTCCACTTT.

This clone was seen only a few times. The gene calls are TRBV7-2 and TRBJ2-4, with 9 bases lining up with TRBD1. Germline V lookup: CDR1 SGHTA, CDR2 FQGNSA. The V segment lost 5 bases and the J segment 7 bases; nucleotides outside the gene matches: 6. The CDR3 contains 14 residues. The CDR3 reads CASSKDRGRNIQYF. As DNA, the CDR3 is TGTGCCAGCAGCAAGGACAGGGGAAGGAACATTCAGTACTTC.

The V call is TRBV29-1, the J call TRBJ2-5; TRBD1 might be the D (6 bases). Per the germline V gene, CDR1 is SQVTM and CDR2 is ANQGSEA. CDR3 size: 13 residues. V was shortened by 1 base and J by 7 bases, with 13 bases between the two germline ends. The CDR3 protein is CSVEVQIQGTQYF. The CDR3 DNA follows: TGCAGCGTTGAAGTACAAATACAGGGGACCCAGTACTTC. The complete variable domain, with remaining parts taken from reference TRBV29-1 and TRBJ2-5, reads SAVISQKPSRDICQRGTSLTIQCQVDSQVTMMFWYRQQPGQSLTLIATANQGSEATYESGFVIDKFPISRPNLTFSTLTVSNMSPEDSSIYLCSVEVQIQGTQYFGPGTRLLVL.

The chain has TRBV9 and TRBJ2-7; 7 nucleotides match TRBD2. CDR1 is SGDLS and CDR2 is YYNGEE in the germline V gene. Germline trimming cut 0 bases from V and 6 bases from J; bases unmatched to any gene: 3. CDR3 length: 13 amino acids. In DNA, the CDR3 is TGTGCCAGCAGCGTAGGCGGGGGAGGCGAGCAGTACTTC. As protein: CASSVGGGGEQYF.

The V gene is TRBV9, the J gene TRBJ2-5, with a weak D call TRBD1 (6 bases). The J call is uncertain, as TRBJ2-7 better fits the DNA end. CDR1 and CDR2 from the germline V gene are SGDLS and YYNGEE. This CDR3 spans 15 amino acids. The CDR3 is CASSVAAGDVYEQYF. The CDR3 region has the DNA TGTGCCAGCAGCGTAGCGGCAGGGGATGTCTACGAGCAGTACTTC.

The gene calls are TRBV6-5 and TRBJ1-1, with TRBD1 identical over 7 bases. The CDR3 is made up of 15 amino acids. Germline values: CDR1 MNHEY, CDR2 SVGAGI. The J segment lost 1 base and the V segment lost 2 bases, leaving 4 bases of the junction unmatched. CDR3 nucleotide sequence: TGTGCCAGCAGTTACCACAGGGGTGGGAACACTGAAGCTTTCTTT. Its protein product is CASSYHRGGNTEAFF.

This chain links TRBV6-1 with TRBJ2-7; 7 nucleotides match TRBD1. Trimming at V came to 11 bases and at J to 1 base, leaving 5 bases not matched to a gene. Germline V CDR1 and CDR2: MNHNS, SASEGT. The CDR3 extends over 12 amino acids. The CDR3, as DNA: TGTGCCCTAAAGGGACAGTCCTACGAGCAGTACTTC. Residues: CALKGQSYEQYF.

The gene calls are TRBV5-1 and TRBJ2-3; 9 bases line up with TRBD2. The germline V gene has CDR1 SGHRS and CDR2 YFSETQ. V lost 4 bases and J lost 5; bases outside the gene matches: 8. The CDR3 extends over 15 amino acids. DNA of the CDR3: TGCGCCAGCAGCCTTAGCGGGGGTCTCCGAGATACGCAGTATTTT. Its protein product is CASSLSGGLRDTQYF. The full variable domain, its missing parts supplied by reference TRBV5-1 and TRBJ2-3, is KAGVTQTPRYLIKTRGQQVTLSCSPISGHRSVSWYQQTPGQGLQFLFEYFSETQRNKGNFPGRFSGRQFSNSRSEMNVSTLELGDSALYLCASSLSGGLRDTQYFGPGTRLTVL.

V and J are TRBV7-3 and TRBJ1-1; maybe TRBD1 (6 bases). The CDR3 contains 13 residues. Germline loops: CDR1 SGHTA, CDR2 FQGTGA. Trimming left V 6 bases short and J 3 bases short, with 11 bases between. The DNA of the CDR3 is TGTGCCAGCAGAAACAGGGTGGACACTGAAGCTTTCTTT. Translated: CASRNRVDTEAFF.

This clone was detected a few times. The chain couples TRBV7-9 to TRBJ2-3; 11 nucleotides align to TRBD2. Unmatched junction bases numbered 10, after V lost 10 bases and J lost 4 bases. Germline V gene data show CDR1 as SEHNR and CDR2 as FQNEAQ (reference sequence). The CDR3 is 15 amino acids. The CDR3 nucleotides read TGTGCCACCTTTAGCGGGGGGGCCGGGGCAGATACGCAGTATTTT. Residues: CATFSGGAGADTQYF.

V and J are TRBV11-2 and TRBJ2-2; tentative D call: TRBD1 (7 bases). Germline V gene data show CDR1 as SGHAT and CDR2 as FQNNGV. There are 15 residues in the CDR3. Between the trimmed V and J ends, which lost 2 bases and 3 bases, there was a span of 10 bases. The CDR3, as DNA: TGTGCCAGCAGCTTATCCAGGGGGGACACCGGGGAGCTGTTTTTT. Its translation: CASSLSRGDTGELFF. The variable domain in full, with the rest retrieved from reference TRBV11-2 and TRBJ2-2, is EAGVAQSPRYKIIEKRQSVAFWCNPISGHATLYWYQQILGQGPKLLIQFQNNGVVDDSQLPKDRFSAERLKGVDSTLKIQPAKLEDSAVYLCASSLSRGDTGELFFGEGSRLTVL.

The rearrangement joins TRBV2 to TRBJ2-1; 8 bases map to TRBD2. The CDR3 consists of 15 residues. CDR1 and CDR2 (germline): SNHLY, FYNNEI. With V trimmed by 2 bases and J by 7 bases, 7 bases remained unmatched. This CDR3 reads CASSEWAGGPNEQFF. The CDR3 DNA sequence: TGTGCCAGCAGTGAATGGGCGGGGGGACCTAATGAGCAGTTCTTC.

The chain joins TRBV4-1 to TRBJ1-5; D may be TRBD1 (5 bases). The V end was cut by 3 bases, the J end by 0 bases, with 9 bases between. Germline V gene lookup returns CDR1 MGHRA and CDR2 YSYEKL. The CDR3 extends over 15 amino acids. In nucleotides, the CDR3 is TGCGCCAGCAGCCAGACAGAGTATAGCAATCAGCCCCAGCATTTT. Its translation: CASSQTEYSNQPQHF.

This chain links TRBV5-1 with TRBJ2-7; D is unclear. There are 11 residues in the CDR3. Trimming stripped 4 bases from V and 2 bases from J, with 4 bases between. CDR1 and CDR2 from the germline V gene are SGHRS and YFSETQ. As DNA, the CDR3 is TGCGCCAGCAGCACTGCCTACGAGCAGTACTTC. Amino acids: CASSTAYEQYF.

The rearrangement joins TRBV6-1 to TRBJ1-5; 12 nucleotides line up with TRBD1. The germline gives CDR1 MNHNS, CDR2 SASEGT. The CDR3 spans 16 residues. V lost 2 bases to trimming and J lost 6 bases; unmatched junction nucleotides: 5. CDR3 DNA sequence: TGTGCCAGCAGTGAACACGGGACAGGGGGCAGTCAGCCCCAGCATTTT. Translating it yields CASSEHGTGGSQPQHF.

The chain uses TRBV5-1 and TRBJ1-1; D is ambiguous. CDR3 length: 13 residues. From germline, CDR1 is SGHRS and CDR2 YFSETQ. The V end was cut by 4 bases, the J end by 0 bases, with 7 bases between. CDR3 coding DNA: TGCGCCAGCAGCGTAACAGTGAACACTGAAGCTTTCTTT. As protein: CASSVTVNTEAFF.

This chain joins TRBV9 and TRBJ1-1, with D maybe TRBD1 (6 bases). The length of the CDR3 is 14 residues. Germline-derived CDR1 and CDR2 are SGDLS and YYNGEE. V was clipped by 3 bases and J by 1 base, with 10 bases between them. The CDR3, as DNA: TGTGCCAGCAGCGAGGGGGAACAGAACACTGAAGCTTTCTTT. This codes for CASSEGEQNTEAFF.

The CDR3 region has the DNA TGTGCCAGCAGTTACTCGAACCTAGCTAGGGAGACCCAGTACTTC. Its translation is CASSYSNLARETQYF. The J gene is TRBJ2-5, the V gene TRBV6-5; the D gene is possibly TRBD2 (5 bases). The CDR3 is 15 residues long. Trimming took off 0 bases at V and 5 bases at J, with 13 bases between the two ends. The germline gives CDR1 MNHEY, CDR2 SVGAGI.

J is TRBJ2-5 and V is TRBV2; 10 bases are shared with TRBD1. The germline V gene encodes CDR1 SNHLY and CDR2 FYNNEI. V shed 6 bases and J 7 bases; nucleotides not matched to a gene: 14. The CDR3 is 16 residues long. The CDR3 spells CASRGPTGGGIVTQYF. The DNA for the CDR3 is TGTGCCAGCAGGGGCCCGACAGGGGGCGGCATAGTGACCCAGTACTTC.

The gene calls are TRBV5-6 and TRBJ2-1; 11 positions agree with TRBD2. Germline CDR1 reads SGHDT; CDR2 reads YYEEEE. The V and J ends lost 6 bases and 3 bases, in that order; junction bases with no gene match: 5. This CDR3 region has 15 residues. The CDR3 loop reads CASKLAGAVYNEQFF. In DNA, the CDR3 is TGTGCCAGCAAACTAGCGGGGGCGGTCTACAATGAGCAGTTCTTC.

This chain connects TRBV13 to TRBJ1-3; D is perhaps TRBD1 (5 bases). Trimming pared 3 bases from V and 3 bases from J, leaving 9 bases between. The CDR3 is made up of 14 amino acids. Germline V CDR1 and CDR2: PRHDT, FYEKMQ (reference sequence). CDR3 in DNA: TGTGCCAGCAGCTTGGAGGGGCTTGGAAACACCATATATTTT. Translation gives CASSLEGLGNTIYF.

The chain joins TRBV7-6 to TRBJ2-2, with 7 bases matching TRBD1. The CDR3 sequence is 16 residues long. Germline values: CDR1 SGHVS, CDR2 FNYEAQ. With V trimmed by 3 bases and J by 3 bases, 7 bases remained unmatched. The CDR3 loop is CASSLRGGEDTGELFF. The CDR3 nucleotides are TGTGCCAGCAGCTTGAGAGGGGGCGAGGACACCGGGGAGCTGTTTTTT. The entire variable domain, with the rest obtained from reference TRBV7-6 and TRBJ2-2, is as follows: GAGVSQSPRYKVTKRGQDVALRCDPISGHVSLYWYRQALGQGPEFLTYFNYEAQQDKSGLPNDRFSAERPEGSISTLTIQRTEQRDSAMYRCASSLRGGEDTGELFFGEGSRLTVL.

The rearrangement uses TRBV19 and TRBJ1-2; a possible D gene is TRBD1 (6 bases). The CDR3 is made up of 14 amino acids. Between the trimmed V and J ends, which lost 6 bases and 4 bases, there was a span of 15 bases. Germline V gene sequence: CDR1 LNHDA, CDR2 SQIVND (reference sequence). CDR3 sequence reads: CASRVGTGSYGYTF. The CDR3 coding sequence is TGTGCCAGTAGAGTCGGTACAGGGAGCTATGGCTACACCTTC.